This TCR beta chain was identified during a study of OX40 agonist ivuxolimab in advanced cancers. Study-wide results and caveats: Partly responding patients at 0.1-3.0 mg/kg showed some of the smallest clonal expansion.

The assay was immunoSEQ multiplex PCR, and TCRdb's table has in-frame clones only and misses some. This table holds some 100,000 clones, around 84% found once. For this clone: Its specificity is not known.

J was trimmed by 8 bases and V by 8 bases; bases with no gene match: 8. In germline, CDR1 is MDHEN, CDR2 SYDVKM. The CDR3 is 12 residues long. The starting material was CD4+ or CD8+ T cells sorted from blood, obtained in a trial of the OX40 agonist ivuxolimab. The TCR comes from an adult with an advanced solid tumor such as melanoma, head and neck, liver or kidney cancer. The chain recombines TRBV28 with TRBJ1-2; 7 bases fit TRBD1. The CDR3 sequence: CASSSRGRGYTF. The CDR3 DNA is TGTGCCAGCTCTAGCAGGGGGAGAGGCTACACCTTC.